This TCR beta chain was retrieved from a study of metastatic and nonmetastatic thyroid tumors. Study summary: Comparison of repertoires was carried out across blood and tumor or nodule tissue from malignant and benign thyroid patients. Whole-study results and caveats: Reported TCR beta diversity, measured in blood and tumor, was significantly higher for malignant thyroid tumors than for benign nodules.

This clone has more than one count but fewer than ten. Its cognate antigen is unknown. Under the authors' procedure: In papillary thyroid cancer, a distant-metastasis classifier was built using CDR3 differences across clinicopathological groups. TCRdb redid the clone calls on the PCR reads using MiXCR. The V and J calls, along with clone size, are taken from TCRdb and not from the paper's own processing. The sample shows 3,000 to 4,000 clones, around a third of them seen only once. This CDR3 has 14 residues. From germline, CDR1 is MNHNS and CDR2 SASEGT. V lost 8 bases and J lost 0, with 8 bases in between. Patients had received no treatment of any kind before thyroid surgery.

Material: tumor tissue. This TCR came from a female donor with papillary thyroid cancer or a benign thyroid nodule (not recorded which). Some clones in this sample may be carry-over from other donors' samples. V gene TRBV6-1 combines with J gene TRBJ2-6; D is undetermined. The CDR3 sequence: CASARDSGANVLTF. The CDR3 DNA is TGTGCCAGCGCGCGAGACTCTGGGGCCAACGTCCTGACTTTC.